These 11 T cell receptor beta chains were sequenced from one sample in a study of PD-L1 blockade in urothelial cancer. Sample time point: pretreatment peripheral blood. Profiling relied on immunoSEQ multiplex PCR, and the TCRdb table lists in-frame clones only, not all of them. The sample gives under 20,000 clones, about 91% of which show up once; about 12% is in the top ten. Material: PBMCs, obtained around atezolizumab (anti-PD-L1) treatment. These receptors were taken from an older man with urothelial cancer.

This rearrangement joins TRBV10-1 to TRBJ1-2; 7 bases agree with TRBD1. The CDR3 spans 15 residues. Per germline, CDR1 WNHNN and CDR2 SYGVQD (reference sequence). Losses at the gene ends were 10 bases for V and 4 bases for J; bases not matched to a gene: 15. CDR3 loop: CAIVFPGQCLYGYTF. Here the CDR3 DNA reads TGCGCCATAGTATTTCCGGGACAGTGTCTCTATGGCTACACCTTC.

The rearrangement links TRBV19 to TRBJ1-2, with 7 bases matching TRBD1. Per the germline V gene, CDR1 is LNHDA and CDR2 is SQIVND (reference sequence). The CDR3 spans 14 residues. The junction had 4 bases not matched to a gene; V was cut back by 3 bases and J by 3 bases. The CDR3 is CASSIGTDHYGYTF. CDR3 DNA: TGTGCCAGTAGTATCGGGACAGACCACTATGGCTACACCTTC.

The CDR3 is CASSLTVIRTGGMMNGYTF. The CDR3 DNA reads TGTGCCAGCAGCTTAACCGTGATCAGGACAGGGGGCATGATGAATGGCTACACCTTC. The V gene is TRBV7-9, the J gene TRBJ1-2; 11 bases line up with TRBD1. This CDR3 spans 19 amino acids. Germline lookup yields CDR1 SEHNR and CDR2 FQNEAQ (reference sequence). V dropped 2 bases and J dropped 6; count of bases not matched to a gene: 17.

The chain is built from TRBV27 and TRBJ1-2; D is possibly TRBD1 (6 bases). V was cut by 6 bases and J by 7 bases, with 12 bases left in between. Looked up from germline, CDR1 is MNHEY and CDR2 is SMNVEV (reference sequence). The CDR3 has 12 amino acids. This CDR3 is CASRGAQVGYTF. CDR3 nucleotides: TGTGCCAGCAGGGGGGCACAGGTTGGCTACACCTTC.

Only a few counts were recorded for this clone. The chain joins TRBV4-2 to TRBJ2-1; tentatively, D is TRBD2 (7 bases). CDR1 and CDR2 (germline): LGHNA, YNFKEQ. V shed 0 bases and J shed 9 bases, with 15 bases lying between them. This CDR3 contains 15 residues. The CDR3 DNA follows: TGTGCCAGCAGCCAAGATTTCGGGGGGCCGAGTGAGCAGTTCTTC. Encoded protein: CASSQDFGGPSEQFF.

The chain couples TRBV2 to TRBJ2-5; 8 bases match TRBD2. This CDR3 is 14 amino acids long. V shed 7 bases and J 5 bases; nucleotides not matched to a gene: 9. The V gene's germline CDR1 is SNHLY and CDR2 FYNNEI. DNA of the CDR3: TGTGCCAGCACGGTAGCGGGGAGGTGGGAGACCCAGTACTTC. This translates into CASTVAGRWETQYF.

V and J are TRBV5-4 and TRBJ2-7; maybe TRBD1 (6 bases). The germline CDR1 and CDR2 sequences are SGHNT and YYREEE (reference sequence). V dropped 4 bases and J dropped 1 base, with 15 bases sitting between them. The CDR3 runs 15 residues. The CDR3 DNA reads TGTGCCAGCAGCCAAACAGGGAGAGGGTCCTACGAGCAGTACTTC. It specifies CASSQTGRGSYEQYF.

The chain links TRBV5-1 to TRBJ2-2; 8 positions match TRBD1. The germline V gene has CDR1 SGHRS and CDR2 YFSETQ. V trimming: 4 bases; J trimming: 1 base; junction bases outside the gene matches: 12. CDR3 length equals 18 residues. The CDR3 coding sequence is TGCGCCAGCAGCCCGAGACAGGGGATTTGGGGGAACACCGGGGAGCTGTTTTTT. This sequence encodes CASSPRQGIWGNTGELFF.

V usage is TRBV27 and J usage is TRBJ1-2; D remains unclear. The CDR3 covers 13 residues. V gave up 3 bases and J gave up 7 bases, with 12 bases separating them. The germline V gene has CDR1 MNHEY and CDR2 SMNVEV (reference sequence). CDR3 nucleotides: TGTGCCAGCAGTTTTCGAAGGGAGGGTGGCTACACCTTC. Protein product: CASSFRREGGYTF.

This clone was detected once. The J gene is TRBJ1-5, the V gene TRBV7-8, with 7 bases fitting TRBD1. The V segment lost 1 base and the J segment 8 bases; nucleotides outside the gene matches: 8. Germline CDR1 SGHVS, CDR2 FQNEAQ. The CDR3 consists of 15 residues. The CDR3 is CASSLGSTGVEPQHF. CDR3 in DNA: TGTGCCAGCAGCTTAGGGTCCACAGGGGTCGAGCCCCAGCATTTT.

The V call is TRBV11-3, the J call TRBJ2-2; D gene unclear. V lost 6 bases, J lost 8 bases, and 16 bases lay in between. In germline, CDR1 is SGHNT, CDR2 YENEEA. The CDR3 contains 14 residues. CDR3 in amino acids: CASSRALSSGELFF. The CDR3 bases are TGTGCCAGCAGTCGTGCTCTATCATCGGGGGAGCTGTTTTTT.